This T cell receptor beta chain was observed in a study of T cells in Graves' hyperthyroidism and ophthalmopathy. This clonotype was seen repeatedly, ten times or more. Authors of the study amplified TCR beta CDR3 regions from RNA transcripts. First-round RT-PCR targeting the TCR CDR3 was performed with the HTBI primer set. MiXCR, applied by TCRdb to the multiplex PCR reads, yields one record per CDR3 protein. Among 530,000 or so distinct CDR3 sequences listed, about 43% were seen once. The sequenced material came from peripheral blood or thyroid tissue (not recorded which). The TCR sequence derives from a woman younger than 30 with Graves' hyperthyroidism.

The CDR3 region is CSARDPGQGGHQPQHF. The DNA of the CDR3 is TGCAGTGCTAGAGATCCCGGGCAGGGAGGGCATCAGCCCCAGCATTTT. The genes are TRBV20-1 and TRBJ1-5; D might be TRBD1 (5 bases). CDR1 DFQATT and CDR2 SNEGSKA come from the germline V gene (reference sequence). Trimming stripped 0 bases from V and 5 bases from J, with 17 bases between. The CDR3 consists of 16 residues.